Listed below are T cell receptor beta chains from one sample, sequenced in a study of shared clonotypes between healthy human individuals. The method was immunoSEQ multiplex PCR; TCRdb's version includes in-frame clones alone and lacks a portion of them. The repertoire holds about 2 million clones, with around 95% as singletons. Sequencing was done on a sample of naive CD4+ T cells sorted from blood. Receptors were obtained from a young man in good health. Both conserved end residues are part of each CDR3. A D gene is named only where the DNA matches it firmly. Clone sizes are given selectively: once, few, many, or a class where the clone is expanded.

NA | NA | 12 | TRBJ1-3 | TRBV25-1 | CASRQGRNTIYF | TGTGCCAGCAGACAGGGACGGAACACCATATATTTT
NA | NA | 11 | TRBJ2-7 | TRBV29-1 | CSVAGIREQYF | TGCAGCGTTGCCGGGATAAGGGAGCAGTACTTC
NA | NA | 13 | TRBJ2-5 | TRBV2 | CASSGQFQETQYF | TGTGCCAGCAGTGGACAGTTCCAAGAGACCCAGTACTTC
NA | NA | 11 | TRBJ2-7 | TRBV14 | CASSQGDEQYF | TGTGCCAGCAGCCAAGGGGACGAGCAGTACTTC
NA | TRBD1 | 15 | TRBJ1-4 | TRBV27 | CASSLTTGDSEKLFF | TGTGCCAGCAGTTTGACAACAGGGGATTCTGAAAAACTGTTTTTT
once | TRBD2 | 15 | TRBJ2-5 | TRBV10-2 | CASSGTSGSQETQYF | TGCGCCAGCAGCGGGACTAGCGGGAGTCAAGAGACCCAGTACTTC
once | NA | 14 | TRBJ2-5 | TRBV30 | CAWRPWPARDAQYF | TGTGCCTGGAGGCCCTGGCCCGCCAGAGATGCCCAGTACTTC
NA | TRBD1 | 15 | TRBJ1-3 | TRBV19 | CASTEQGVTGNTIYF | TGTGCCAGTACGGAACAGGGGGTGACTGGAAACACCATATATTTT
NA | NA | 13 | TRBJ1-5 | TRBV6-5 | CASSQLTNQPQHF | TGTGCCAGCAGCCAACTGACCAATCAGCCCCAGCATTTT
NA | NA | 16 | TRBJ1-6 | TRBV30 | CAWSVRRRPDNSPLHF | TGTGCCTGGAGTGTACGGCGGAGGCCCGATAATTCACCCCTCCACTTT
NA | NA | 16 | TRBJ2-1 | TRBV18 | CASSPPGNLENNEQFF | TGTGCCAGCTCACCCCCAGGTAATCTGGAAAACAATGAGCAGTTCTTC
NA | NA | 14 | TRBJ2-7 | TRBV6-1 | CASSGQTRTNEQYF | TGTGCCAGCAGTGGGCAGACGAGAACCAACGAGCAGTACTTC
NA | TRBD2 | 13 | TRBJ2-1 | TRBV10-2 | CASRLAGHNEQFF | TGCGCCAGCAGATTAGCGGGGCACAATGAGCAGTTCTTC
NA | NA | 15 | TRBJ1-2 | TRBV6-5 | CASSLGSIPYYGYTF | TGTGCCAGCAGTTTAGGGAGTATCCCCTACTATGGCTACACCTTC
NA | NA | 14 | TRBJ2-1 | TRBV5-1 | CASSLGRSGGEQFF | TGCGCCAGCAGCTTGGGGAGGAGTGGGGGTGAGCAGTTCTTC
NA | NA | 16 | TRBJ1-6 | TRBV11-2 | CASSLDRGSYNSPLHF | TGTGCCAGCAGCTTAGATCGAGGCAGTTATAATTCACCCCTCCACTTT
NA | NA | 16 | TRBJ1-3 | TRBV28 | CASSLALTLVPNTIYF | TGTGCCAGCAGTTTAGCTCTGACGTTGGTCCCGAACACCATATATTTT
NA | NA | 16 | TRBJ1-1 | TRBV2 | CASSEGGQTGNTEAFF | TGTGCCAGCAGTGAGGGGGGGCAAACAGGGAACACTGAAGCTTTCTTT
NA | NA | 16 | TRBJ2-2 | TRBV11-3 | CASSLKGKGSTGELFF | TGTGCCAGCAGCTTGAAGGGGAAGGGGTCCACCGGGGAGCTGTTTTTT
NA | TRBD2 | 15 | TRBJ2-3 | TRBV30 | CAWSATSGSQDTQYF | TGTGCCTGGAGTGCGACTAGCGGGAGTCAGGATACGCAGTATTTT
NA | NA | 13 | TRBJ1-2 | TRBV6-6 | CASSVILNYGYTF | TGTGCCAGCAGTGTGATCCTTAACTATGGCTACACCTTC
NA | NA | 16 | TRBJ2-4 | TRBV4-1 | CASSQPTGLAKNIQYF | TGCGCCAGCAGCCAGCCAACAGGTTTAGCCAAAAACATTCAGTACTTC
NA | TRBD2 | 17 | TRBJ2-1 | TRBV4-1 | CASSQTLAGNFYNEQFF | TGCGCCAGCAGCCAAACGCTAGCGGGCAATTTCTACAATGAGCAGTTCTTC
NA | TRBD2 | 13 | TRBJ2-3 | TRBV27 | CAIRGLASDTQYF | TGTGCCATCCGAGGACTAGCATCAGATACGCAGTATTTT
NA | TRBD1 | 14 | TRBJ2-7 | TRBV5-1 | CASSLLDRGHEQYF | TGCGCCAGCAGCTTGTTGGACAGGGGGCACGAGCAGTACTTC
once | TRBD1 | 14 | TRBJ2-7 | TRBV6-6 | CASSHDRVNYEQYF | TGTGCCAGCAGCCACGACAGGGTGAACTACGAGCAGTACTTC
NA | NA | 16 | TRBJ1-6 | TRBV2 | CASSELRGTNNSPLHF | TGTGCCAGCAGTGAATTAAGAGGGACAAATAATTCACCCCTCCACTTT
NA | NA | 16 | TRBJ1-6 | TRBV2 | CASSEERSAGNSPLHF | TGTGCCAGCAGTGAAGAGAGGTCCGCGGGGAATTCACCCCTCCACTTT
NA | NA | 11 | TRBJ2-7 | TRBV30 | CAWGREYEQYF | TGTGCCTGGGGCAGGGAGTACGAGCAGTACTTC
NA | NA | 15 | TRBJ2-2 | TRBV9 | CASSVAGGPTGELFF | TGTGCCAGCAGCGTAGCGGGGGGCCCCACCGGGGAGCTGTTTTTT
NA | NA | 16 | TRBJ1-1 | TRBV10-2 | CASSEAVGTENTEAFF | TGCGCCAGCAGTGAGGCGGTTGGGACGGAGAACACTGAAGCTTTCTTT
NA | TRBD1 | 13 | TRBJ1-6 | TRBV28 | CASRNRGPSPLHF | TGTGCCAGCAGGAACAGGGGCCCTTCACCCCTCCACTTT
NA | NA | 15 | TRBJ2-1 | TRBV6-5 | CASIEGGTTYNEQFF | TGTGCCAGCATTGAGGGCGGTACCACCTACAATGAGCAGTTCTTC
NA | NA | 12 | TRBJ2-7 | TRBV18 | CASSMSEREQYF | TGTGCCAGCTCAATGTCGGAGCGGGAGCAGTACTTC
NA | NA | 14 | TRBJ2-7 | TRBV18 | CASQAGMSSYEQYF | TGTGCCAGCCAGGCGGGAATGAGTTCCTACGAGCAGTACTTC
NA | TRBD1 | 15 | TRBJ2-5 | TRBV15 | CATSGGQGGKETQYF | TGTGCCACCAGCGGAGGACAGGGCGGAAAAGAGACCCAGTACTTC
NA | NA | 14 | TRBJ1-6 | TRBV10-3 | CATIRDLGRPPLHF | TGTGCCACCATCAGGGATCTCGGCCGCCCACCCCTCCACTTT
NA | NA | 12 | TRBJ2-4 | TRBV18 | CASSPRGDIQYF | TGTGCCAGCTCACCACGAGGGGACATTCAGTACTTC
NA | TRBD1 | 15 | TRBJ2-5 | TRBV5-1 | CASSLESRGQETQYF | TGCGCCAGCAGCTTGGAGTCCAGGGGGCAAGAGACCCAGTACTTC
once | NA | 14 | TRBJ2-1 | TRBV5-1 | CASSLDSAYNEQFF | TGCGCCAGCAGCTTGGACAGTGCCTACAATGAGCAGTTCTTC
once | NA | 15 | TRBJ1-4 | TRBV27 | CASSPNRALDEKLFF | TGTGCCAGCAGTCCGAACAGGGCTTTGGATGAAAAACTGTTTTTT
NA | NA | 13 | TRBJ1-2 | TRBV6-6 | CASSEQGSYGYTF | TGTGCCAGCAGCGAACAGGGCTCCTATGGCTACACCTTC
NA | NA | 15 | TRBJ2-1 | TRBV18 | CASSPPGGAYNEQFF | TGTGCCAGCTCACCCCCAGGGGGGGCCTACAATGAGCAGTTCTTC
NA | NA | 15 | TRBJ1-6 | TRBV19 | CASSGRAGSDSPLHF | TGTGCCAGTAGTGGCCGGGCCGGCTCAGACTCACCCCTCCACTTT
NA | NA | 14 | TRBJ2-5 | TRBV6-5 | CASSYLGPGGTQYF | TGTGCCAGCAGTTATCTAGGGCCTGGTGGGACCCAGTACTTC
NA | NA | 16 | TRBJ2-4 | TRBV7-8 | CASSLDVRGTKNIQYF | TGTGCCAGCAGCTTAGACGTAAGGGGCACCAAAAACATTCAGTACTTC
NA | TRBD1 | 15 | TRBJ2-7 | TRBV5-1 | CASSPRTGGLYEQYF | TGCGCCAGCAGCCCTCGGACAGGGGGCCTCTACGAGCAGTACTTC
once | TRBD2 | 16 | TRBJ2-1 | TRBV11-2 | CASSARGLASYNEQFF | TGTGCCAGCAGCGCTCGGGGACTAGCGTCCTACAATGAGCAGTTCTTC
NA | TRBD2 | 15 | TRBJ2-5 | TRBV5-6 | CASSFGGGYQETQYF | TGTGCCAGCAGCTTCGGCGGGGGATACCAAGAGACCCAGTACTTC
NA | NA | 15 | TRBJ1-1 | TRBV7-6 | CASSFGFIRGTEAFF | TGTGCCAGCAGCTTCGGGTTCATTAGGGGGACTGAAGCTTTCTTT
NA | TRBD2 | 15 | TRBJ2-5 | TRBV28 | CASSFTSGGQETQYF | TGTGCCAGCAGTTTTACTAGCGGGGGGCAAGAGACCCAGTACTTC
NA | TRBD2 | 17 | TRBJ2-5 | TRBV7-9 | CASSSRLAGASEKTQYF | TGTGCCAGCAGCTCCAGACTAGCGGGAGCGTCGGAAAAGACCCAGTACTTC
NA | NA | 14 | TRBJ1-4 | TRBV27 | CASRKTGLGEKLFF | TGTGCCAGCAGAAAAACAGGGCTGGGTGAAAAACTGTTTTTT